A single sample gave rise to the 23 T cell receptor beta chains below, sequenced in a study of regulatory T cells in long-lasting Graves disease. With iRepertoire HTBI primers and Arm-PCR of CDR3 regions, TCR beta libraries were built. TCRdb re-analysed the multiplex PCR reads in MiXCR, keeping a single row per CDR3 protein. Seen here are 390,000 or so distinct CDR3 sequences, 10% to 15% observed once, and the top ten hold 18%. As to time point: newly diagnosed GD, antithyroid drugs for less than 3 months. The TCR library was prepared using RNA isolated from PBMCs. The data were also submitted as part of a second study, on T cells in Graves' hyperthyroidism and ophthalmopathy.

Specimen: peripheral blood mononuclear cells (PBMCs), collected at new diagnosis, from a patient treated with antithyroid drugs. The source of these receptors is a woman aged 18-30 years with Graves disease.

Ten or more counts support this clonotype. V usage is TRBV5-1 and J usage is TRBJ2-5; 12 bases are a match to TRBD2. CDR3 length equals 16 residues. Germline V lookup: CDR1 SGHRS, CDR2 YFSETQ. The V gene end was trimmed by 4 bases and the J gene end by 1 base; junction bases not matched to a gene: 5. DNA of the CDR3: TGCGCCAGCAGCGATGGACTAGCGGGGTCCCAAGAGACCCAGTACTTC. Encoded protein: CASSDGLAGSQETQYF.

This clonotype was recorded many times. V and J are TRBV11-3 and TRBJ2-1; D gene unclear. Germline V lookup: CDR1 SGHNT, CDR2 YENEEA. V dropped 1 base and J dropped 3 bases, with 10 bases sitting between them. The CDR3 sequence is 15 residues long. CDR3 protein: CASSLGVSGYNEQFF. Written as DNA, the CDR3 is TGTGCCAGCAGCTTAGGGGTTTCCGGCTACAATGAGCAGTTCTTC.

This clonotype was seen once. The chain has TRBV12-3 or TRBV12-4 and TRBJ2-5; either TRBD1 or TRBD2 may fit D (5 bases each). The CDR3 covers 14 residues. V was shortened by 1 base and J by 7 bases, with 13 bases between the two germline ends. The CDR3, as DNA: TGTGCCAGCAGTTTAGTTGGGGGTCCGTTGACCCAGTACTTC. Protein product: CASSLVGGPLTQYF.

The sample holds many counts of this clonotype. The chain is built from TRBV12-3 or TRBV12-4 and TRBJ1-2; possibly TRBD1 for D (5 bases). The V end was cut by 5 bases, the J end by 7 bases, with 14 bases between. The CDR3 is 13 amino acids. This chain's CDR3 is CASSPIIRGGYTF. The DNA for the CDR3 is TGTGCCAGCAGTCCCATTATTAGGGGTGGCTACACCTTC.

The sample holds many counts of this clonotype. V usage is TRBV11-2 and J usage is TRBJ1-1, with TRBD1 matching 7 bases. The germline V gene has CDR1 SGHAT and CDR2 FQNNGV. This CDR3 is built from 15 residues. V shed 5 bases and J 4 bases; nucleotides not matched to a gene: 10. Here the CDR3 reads CASSPRQGGVTEAFF. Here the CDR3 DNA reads TGTGCCAGCAGCCCCCGACAGGGAGGAGTCACTGAAGCTTTCTTT.

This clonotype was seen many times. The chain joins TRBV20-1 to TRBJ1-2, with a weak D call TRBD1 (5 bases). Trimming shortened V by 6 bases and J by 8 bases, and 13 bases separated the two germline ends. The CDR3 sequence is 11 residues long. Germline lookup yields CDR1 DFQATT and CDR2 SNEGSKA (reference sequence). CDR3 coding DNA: TGCAGTGCCGACAGCGTACTAGGCTACACCTTC. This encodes CSADSVLGYTF.

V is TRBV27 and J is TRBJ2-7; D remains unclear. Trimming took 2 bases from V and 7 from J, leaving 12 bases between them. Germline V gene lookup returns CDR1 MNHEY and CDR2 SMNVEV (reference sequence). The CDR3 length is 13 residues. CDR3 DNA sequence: TGTGCCAGCAGTTTAGAGGTCCCTGGGGAGCAGTACTTC. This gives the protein CASSLEVPGEQYF.

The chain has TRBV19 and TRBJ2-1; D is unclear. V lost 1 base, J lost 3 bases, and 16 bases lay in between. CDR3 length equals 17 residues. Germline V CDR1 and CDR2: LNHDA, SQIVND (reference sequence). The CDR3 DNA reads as TGTGCCAGTAGTATAGCCCCCGTCGGCCCCAGCTACAATGAGCAGTTCTTC. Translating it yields CASSIAPVGPSYNEQFF. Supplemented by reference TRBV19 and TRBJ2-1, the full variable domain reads DGGITQSPKYLFRKEGQNVTLSCEQNLNHDAMYWYRQDPGQGLRLIYYSQIVNDFQKGDIAEGYSVSREKKESFPLTVTSAQKNPTAFYLCASSIAPVGPSYNEQFFGPGTRLTVL.

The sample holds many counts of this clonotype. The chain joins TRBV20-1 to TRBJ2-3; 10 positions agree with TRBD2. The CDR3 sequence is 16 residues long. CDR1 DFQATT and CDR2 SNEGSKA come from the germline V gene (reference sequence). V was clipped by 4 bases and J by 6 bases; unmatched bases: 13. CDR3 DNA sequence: TGCAGTGCTACCAGAAGGAGCGGGGGGGCCTGGGATACGCAGTATTTT. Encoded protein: CSATRRSGGAWDTQYF.

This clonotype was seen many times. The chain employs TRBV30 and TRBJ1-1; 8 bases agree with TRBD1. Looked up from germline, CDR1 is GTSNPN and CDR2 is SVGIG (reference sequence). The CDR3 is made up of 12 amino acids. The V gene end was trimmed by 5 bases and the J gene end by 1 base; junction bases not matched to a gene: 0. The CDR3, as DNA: TGTGCCTGGGGGACAGGGAACACTGAAGCTTTCTTT. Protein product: CAWGTGNTEAFF. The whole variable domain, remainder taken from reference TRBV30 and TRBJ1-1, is SQTIHQWPATLVQPVGSPLSLECTVEGTSNPNLYWYRQAAGRGLQLLFYSVGIGQISSEVPQNLSASRPQDRQFILSSKKLLLSDSGFYLCAWGTGNTEAFFGQGTRLTVV.

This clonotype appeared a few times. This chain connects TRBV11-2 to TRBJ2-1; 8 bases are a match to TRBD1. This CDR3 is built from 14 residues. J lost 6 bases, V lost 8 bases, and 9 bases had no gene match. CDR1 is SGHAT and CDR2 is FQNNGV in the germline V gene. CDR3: CASPRGTGPNEQFF. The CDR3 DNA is TGTGCCAGCCCCCGCGGGACAGGTCCCAATGAGCAGTTCTTC.

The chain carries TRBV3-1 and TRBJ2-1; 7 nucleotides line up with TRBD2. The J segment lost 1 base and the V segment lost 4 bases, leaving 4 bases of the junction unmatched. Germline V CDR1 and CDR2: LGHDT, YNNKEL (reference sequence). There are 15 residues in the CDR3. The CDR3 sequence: CASSPGLESYNEQFF. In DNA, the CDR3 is TGTGCCAGCAGCCCCGGACTAGAATCCTACAATGAGCAGTTCTTC.

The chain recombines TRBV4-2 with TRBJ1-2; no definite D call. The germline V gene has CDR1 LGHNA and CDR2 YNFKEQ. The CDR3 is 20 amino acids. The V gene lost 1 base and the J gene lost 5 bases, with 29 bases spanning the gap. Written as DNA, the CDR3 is TGTGCCAGCAGCCAAGTTTCTTGGAGGGAGAGGGTACACGAGCAATATGGCTACACCTTC. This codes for CASSQVSWRERVHEQYGYTF.

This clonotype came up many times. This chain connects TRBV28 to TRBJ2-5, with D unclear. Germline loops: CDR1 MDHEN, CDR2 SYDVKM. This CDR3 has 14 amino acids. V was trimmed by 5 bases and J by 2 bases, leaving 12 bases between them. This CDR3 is CASSRRPTQETQYF. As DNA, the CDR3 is TGTGCCAGCAGTCGACGGCCGACTCAAGAGACCCAGTACTTC.

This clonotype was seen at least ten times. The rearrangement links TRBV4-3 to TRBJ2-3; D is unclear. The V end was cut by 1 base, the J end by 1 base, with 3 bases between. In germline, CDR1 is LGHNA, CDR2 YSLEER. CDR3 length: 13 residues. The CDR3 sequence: CASSQAGTDTQYF. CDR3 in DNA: TGCGCCAGCAGCCAAGCAGGCACAGATACGCAGTATTTT.

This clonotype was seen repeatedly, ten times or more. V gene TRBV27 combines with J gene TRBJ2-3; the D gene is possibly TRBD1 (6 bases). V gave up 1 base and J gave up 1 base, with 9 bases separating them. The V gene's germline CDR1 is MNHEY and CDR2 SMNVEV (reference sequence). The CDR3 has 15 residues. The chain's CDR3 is CASSLFPGGTDTQYF. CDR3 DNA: TGTGCCAGCAGTTTATTTCCAGGGGGCACAGATACGCAGTATTTT.

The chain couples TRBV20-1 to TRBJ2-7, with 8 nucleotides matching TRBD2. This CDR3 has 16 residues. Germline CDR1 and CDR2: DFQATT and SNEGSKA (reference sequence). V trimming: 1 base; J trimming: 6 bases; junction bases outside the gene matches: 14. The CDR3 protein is CSARVGWLAGRGEQYF. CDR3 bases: TGCAGTGCTAGAGTAGGTTGGCTAGCGGGCAGGGGCGAGCAGTACTTC.

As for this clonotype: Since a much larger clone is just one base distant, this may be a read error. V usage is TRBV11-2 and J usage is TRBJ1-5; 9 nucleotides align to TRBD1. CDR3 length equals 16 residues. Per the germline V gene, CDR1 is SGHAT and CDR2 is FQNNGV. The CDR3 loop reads CASGLDWTGVNQPQHF. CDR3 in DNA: TGTGCCAGCGGCTTAGATTGGACAGGGGTCAATCAGCCCCAGCATTTT. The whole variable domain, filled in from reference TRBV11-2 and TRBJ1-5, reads EAGVAQSPRYKIIEKRQSVAFWCNPISGHATLYWYQQILGQGPKLLIQFQNNGVVDDSQLPKDRFSAERLKGVDSTLKIQPAKLEDSAVYLCASGLDWTGVNQPQHFGDGTRLSIL.

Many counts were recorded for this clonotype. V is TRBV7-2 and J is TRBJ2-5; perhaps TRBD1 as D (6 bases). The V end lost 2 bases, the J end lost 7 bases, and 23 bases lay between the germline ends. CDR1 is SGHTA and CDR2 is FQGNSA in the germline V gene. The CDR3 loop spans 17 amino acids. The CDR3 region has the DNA TGTGCCAGCAGCTTAAAACGTGGGGGCGCTTATCAGGGGACCCAGTACTTC. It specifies CASSLKRGGAYQGTQYF.

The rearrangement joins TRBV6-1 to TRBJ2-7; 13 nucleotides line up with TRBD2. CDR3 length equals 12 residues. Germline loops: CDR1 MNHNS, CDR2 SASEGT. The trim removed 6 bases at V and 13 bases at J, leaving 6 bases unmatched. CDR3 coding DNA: TGTGCCAGCAGCCGACTAGCGGGGGGCCACTACGTC. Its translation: CASSRLAGGHYV.

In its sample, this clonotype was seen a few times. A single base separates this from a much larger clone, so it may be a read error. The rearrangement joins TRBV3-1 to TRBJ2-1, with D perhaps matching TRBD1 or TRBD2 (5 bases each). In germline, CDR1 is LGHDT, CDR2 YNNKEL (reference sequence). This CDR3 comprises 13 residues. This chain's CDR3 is CAGSSRGVNEQFF. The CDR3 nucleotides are TGTGCCGGCAGCTCGAGAGGGGTCAATGAGCAGTTCTTC.

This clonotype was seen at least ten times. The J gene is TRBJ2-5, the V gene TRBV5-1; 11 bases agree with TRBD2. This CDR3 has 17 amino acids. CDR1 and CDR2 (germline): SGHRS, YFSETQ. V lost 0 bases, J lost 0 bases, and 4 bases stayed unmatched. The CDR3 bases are TGCGCCAGCAGCTTGGTTAGCGGGGGGGCCAACCAAGAGACCCAGTACTTC. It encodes CASSLVSGGANQETQYF.

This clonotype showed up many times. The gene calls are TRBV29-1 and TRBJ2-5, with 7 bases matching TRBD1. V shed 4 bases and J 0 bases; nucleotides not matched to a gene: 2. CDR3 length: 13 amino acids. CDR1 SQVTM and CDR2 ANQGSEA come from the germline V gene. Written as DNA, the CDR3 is TGCAGCGTTGGGGACAGCCACCAAGAGACCCAGTACTTC. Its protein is CSVGDSHQETQYF.